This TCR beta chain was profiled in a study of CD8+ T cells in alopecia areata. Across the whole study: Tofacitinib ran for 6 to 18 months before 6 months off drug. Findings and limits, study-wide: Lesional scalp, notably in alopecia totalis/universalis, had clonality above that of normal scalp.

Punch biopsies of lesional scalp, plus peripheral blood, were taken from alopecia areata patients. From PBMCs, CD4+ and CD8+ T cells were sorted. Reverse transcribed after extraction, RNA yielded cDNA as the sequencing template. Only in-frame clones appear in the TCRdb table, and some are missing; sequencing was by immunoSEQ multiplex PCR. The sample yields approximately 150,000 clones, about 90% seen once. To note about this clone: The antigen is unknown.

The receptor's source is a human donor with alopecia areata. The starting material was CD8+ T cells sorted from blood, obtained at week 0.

The CDR3 sequence: CASSDFHGGDRAFSNQPQHF. DNA of the CDR3: TGTGCCAGCAGTGACTTTCATGGGGGGGACAGGGCCTTTAGCAATCAGCCCCAGCATTTT. The chain joins TRBV2 to TRBJ1-5, with 9 bases matching TRBD1. After removal of 3 bases from V and 0 bases from J, the junction contained 15 bases not matched to a gene. CDR3 size: 20 residues. Germline CDR1 reads SNHLY; CDR2 reads FYNNEI. Based on the CDR3 plus reference TRBV2 and TRBJ1-5, the full variable domain is EPEVTQTPSHQVTQMGQEVILRCVPISNHLYFYWYRQILGQKVEFLVSFYNNEISEKSEIFDDQFSVERPDGSNFTLKIRSTKLEDSAMYFCASSDFHGGDRAFSNQPQHFGDGTRLSIL.